What follows are 17 T cell receptor beta chains derived from one specimen sequenced in a study of cytotoxic CD8 clonotypes in ibrutinib-treated CLL. Generated by immunoSEQ multiplex PCR, the TCRdb table keeps only in-frame clones and is missing some. Among approximately 170,000 clones listed, roughly 88% were seen once. The material was PBMCs, obtained at disease progression, from a patient treated with ibrutinib. These receptors all stem from a human donor with chronic lymphocytic leukemia.

In nucleotides, the CDR3 is TGTGCCAGCAGCCCAAGGATTACTAGCGGACCCCTCTACGAGCAGTACTTC. Protein sequence: CASSPRITSGPLYEQYF. The V call is TRBV7-2, the J call TRBJ2-7; 8 bases are a match to TRBD2. After removal of 5 bases from V and 3 bases from J, the junction contained 15 bases not matched to a gene. This CDR3 has 17 residues. The germline CDR1 and CDR2 sequences are SGHTA and FQGNSA.

V is TRBV9 and J is TRBJ2-7; D is ambiguous. This CDR3 has 14 residues. Looked up from germline, CDR1 is SGDLS and CDR2 is YYNGEE. The V end lost 4 bases, the J end lost 3 bases, and 14 bases lay between the germline ends. For the CDR3, the DNA is TGTGCCAGCAGCTGGGCATGGGGTGACTACGAGCAGTACTTC. This encodes CASSWAWGDYEQYF.

The chain is built from TRBV19 and TRBJ2-7; D is perhaps TRBD1 or TRBD2 (5 bases each). The CDR3 is made up of 14 amino acids. With 9 bases removed from V and 1 base from J, the gap between germline ends came to 16 bases. Germline lookup yields CDR1 LNHDA and CDR2 SQIVND (reference sequence). The chain's CDR3 is CASGAGMQSYEQYF. The CDR3 DNA reads TGTGCCAGCGGGGCAGGGATGCAATCCTACGAGCAGTACTTC.

This clone was recorded once. The chain combines TRBV27 with TRBJ1-1; TRBD1 is a possible D gene (5 bases). V lost 2 bases and J lost 4, with 11 bases in between. Germline V lookup: CDR1 MNHEY, CDR2 SMNVEV (reference sequence). CDR3 size: 14 residues. The CDR3 sequence is CASSLGGSPTEAFF. CDR3 DNA: TGTGCCAGCAGTTTAGGGGGATCCCCCACTGAAGCTTTCTTT.

V gene TRBV30 combines with J gene TRBJ2-5, with TRBD1 matching 8 bases. This CDR3 region has 15 residues. With V trimmed by 2 bases and J by 2 bases, 7 bases remained unmatched. Germline lookup yields CDR1 GTSNPN and CDR2 SVGIG (reference sequence). CDR3 in DNA: TGTGCCTGGAGTTACTACAGGGGGATACAAGAGACCCAGTACTTC. It specifies CAWSYYRGIQETQYF.

J is TRBJ1-1 and V is TRBV7-2; D not certain. This CDR3 is built from 15 residues. Trimming removed 5 bases at V and 0 bases at J, with 13 bases between. The V gene's germline CDR1 is SGHTA and CDR2 FQGNSA. CDR3 region: CASSPPGLLNTEAFF. Written as DNA, the CDR3 is TGTGCCAGCAGCCCACCCGGGTTACTGAACACTGAAGCTTTCTTT.

This chain uses TRBV5-1 with TRBJ2-7; the match to TRBD1 covers 10 bases. CDR3 length: 15 residues. V trimming: 3 bases; J trimming: 2 bases; junction bases outside the gene matches: 5. Germline values: CDR1 SGHRS, CDR2 YFSETQ. In DNA form, the CDR3 reads TGCGCCAGCAGCTCCCGGGACAGGGGCCCCTACGAGCAGTACTTC. This encodes CASSSRDRGPYEQYF.

V usage is TRBV7-6 and J usage is TRBJ2-2; D unclear. The CDR3 loop spans 16 amino acids. The V end lost 4 bases, the J end lost 5 bases, and 17 bases lay between the germline ends. CDR1 is SGHVS, CDR2 FNYEAQ, per germline. CDR3 in DNA: TGTGCCAGCAGCTACTTGGCTCCTCCCGAGACCGGGGAGCTGTTTTTT. Translated, it gives CASSYLAPPETGELFF.

The chain is built from TRBV28 and TRBJ1-2, with 8 bases fitting TRBD1. Trimming took 4 bases from V and 5 from J; bases not matched to a gene: 9. There are 15 residues in the CDR3. Germline V gene data show CDR1 as MDHEN and CDR2 as SYDVKM. DNA of the CDR3: TGTGCCAGCAGTTCCCCCACAGGGGGTAGTTATGGCTACACCTTC. This codes for CASSSPTGGSYGYTF.

CDR3 DNA: TGTGCCAGCAGTGCTCTGGGTTCTGGAAACACCATATATTTT. Protein: CASSALGSGNTIYF. V is TRBV6-1 and J is TRBJ1-3; unclear D gene. This CDR3 contains 14 residues. Trimming cost V 4 bases and J 1 base, with 8 bases left between them. Germline V CDR1 and CDR2: MNHNS, SASEGT.

V usage is TRBV5-5 and J usage is TRBJ1-1, with TRBD1 as a possible D gene (5 bases). Germline loops: CDR1 SGHKS, CDR2 YYEKEE (reference sequence). The CDR3 spans 14 residues. Trimming stripped 4 bases from V and 11 bases from J, with 21 bases between. CDR3 sequence: CASSLGGTSGPAFF. The DNA for the CDR3 is TGTGCCAGCAGCCTGGGGGGAACATCCGGCCCCGCTTTCTTT.

The chain links TRBV9 to TRBJ2-3; the match to TRBD1 covers 8 bases. From germline, CDR1 is SGDLS and CDR2 YYNGEE. CDR3 length: 15 residues. The ends lost 4 bases at V and 5 bases at J; junction bases unmatched: 9. CDR3 in DNA: TGTGCCAGCAGCCCGAGGACAGGGAATGAAGATACGCAGTATTTT. Translated, it gives CASSPRTGNEDTQYF.

This clone was seen once. The chain uses TRBV6-6 and TRBJ2-1, with 8 bases identical to TRBD2. V lost 0 bases, J lost 5 bases, and 6 bases stayed unmatched. Germline values: CDR1 MNHNY, CDR2 SVGAGI (reference sequence). The CDR3 has 16 amino acids. The CDR3 nucleotides read TGTGCCAGCAGTTACTCGAGCGGGAGTCACCACAATGAGCAGTTCTTC. Amino acids: CASSYSSGSHHNEQFF.

The genes are TRBV21-1 and TRBJ2-1; the tabulated D call, TRBD2, remains unverified against the DNA. TRBV21-1 corresponds to a pseudogene. The CDR3 runs 17 residues. CDR3 DNA sequence: TGTGCCAGCAGCAAAGTACCAGGGAGGCCCCCCTACAATGAGCAGTTCTTC. Translation: CASSKVPGRPPYNEQFF.

This clone was found a few times. This chain connects TRBV6-4 to TRBJ2-7; 8 bases are shared with TRBD2. The CDR3 is 13 amino acids. Per the germline V gene, CDR1 is MRHNA and CDR2 is SNTAGT. After removal of 6 bases from V and 3 bases from J, the junction contained 4 bases not matched to a gene. The CDR3 DNA follows: TGTGCCAGCAGCGGGGGGGGGATCTACGAGCAGTACTTC. Protein: CASSGGGIYEQYF.

The CDR3 DNA reads TGTGCCAGCAGTACCTCTACAGGGCCCGAAAACTATGGCTACACCTTC. The encoded protein is CASSTSTGPENYGYTF. The rearrangement uses TRBV2 and TRBJ1-2; TRBD1 is a possible D gene (6 bases). The length of the CDR3 is 16 residues. Germline CDR1 SNHLY, CDR2 FYNNEI. Between the trimmed V and J ends, which lost 5 bases and 2 bases, there was a span of 18 bases.

The chain couples TRBV7-8 to TRBJ1-5; D gene unclear. The germline gives CDR1 SGHVS, CDR2 FQNEAQ. Trimming stripped 0 bases from V and 5 bases from J, with 8 bases between. The CDR3 length is 14 residues. The CDR3 sequence is CASSLALAYQPQHF. CDR3 DNA: TGTGCCAGCAGCTTAGCGCTCGCTTATCAGCCCCAGCATTTT.